These 17 T cell receptor beta chains originate from one sample sequenced in a study of identical twins. TCRdb re-derived calls from the 5' RACE reads in MiXCR, one entry per CDR3 protein. The top ten hold about 0.5% of the sample, which has approximately 550,000 distinct CDR3 sequences, more than 20% seen once. These data were also reused for a study on yellow fever vaccine responses in identical twins.

Specimen: CD4+ T cells sorted from blood. All receptors come from a woman under 30 in good health.

The genes are TRBV5-5 and TRBJ1-5, with 11 bases fitting TRBD1. After removal of 4 bases from V and 6 bases from J, the junction contained 15 bases not matched to a gene. Germline CDR1 SGHKS, CDR2 YYEKEE (reference sequence). This CDR3 is built from 18 residues. CDR3 residues: CASSAGTGGARFGQPQHF. The DNA for the CDR3 is TGTGCCAGCAGCGCCGGGACAGGGGGAGCCAGATTTGGTCAGCCCCAGCATTTT.

The chain joins TRBV20-1 to TRBJ1-2, with 8 positions matching TRBD1. Trimming at V came to 2 bases and at J to 7 bases, leaving 3 bases not matched to a gene. CDR3 length: 12 amino acids. Per germline, CDR1 DFQATT and CDR2 SNEGSKA (reference sequence). The DNA of the CDR3 is TGCAGTGCTAGAAAGACAGGGGCTGGCTACACCTTC. It translates to CSARKTGAGYTF.

V is TRBV6-5 and J is TRBJ1-2; D perhaps matches TRBD1 (6 bases). Germline V gives CDR1 MNHEY, CDR2 SVGAGI. Trimming shortened V by 0 bases and J by 4 bases, and 6 bases separated the two germline ends. CDR3 length: 13 amino acids. The chain's CDR3 is CASSYSQGYGYTF. As DNA, the CDR3 is TGTGCCAGCAGTTACTCACAGGGCTATGGCTACACCTTC.

The CDR3 nucleotides read TGTGCCAGCAGTTCCCGACAGGACCTCCTAGGCGAGCAGTACTTC. It encodes CASSSRQDLLGEQYF. The chain links TRBV12-3 or TRBV12-4 to TRBJ2-7; D is perhaps TRBD1 (6 bases). The CDR3 runs to 15 residues. Trimming stripped 4 bases from V and 6 bases from J, with 19 bases between.

A few counts support this clonotype. This chain links TRBV2 with TRBJ2-7; 13 nucleotides match TRBD2. CDR3 size: 16 residues. CDR1 and CDR2 from the germline V gene are SNHLY and FYNNEI. V lost 6 bases, J lost 5 bases, and 10 bases stayed unmatched. The CDR3 coding sequence is TGTGCCAGCAGGGCAACACAGACTAGCGGGGGGAACGAGCAGTACTTC. Residues: CASRATQTSGGNEQYF.

The chain has TRBV4-1 and TRBJ1-2, with a possible D match to TRBD1 (5 bases). The CDR3 runs to 17 residues. The germline CDR1 and CDR2 sequences are MGHRA and YSYEKL. V was shortened by 3 bases and J by 4 bases, with 21 bases between the two germline ends. The chain's CDR3 is CASSHPSGGQSVYGYTF. The CDR3, as DNA: TGCGCCAGCAGCCATCCAAGCGGGGGTCAGTCAGTCTATGGCTACACCTTC.

This clonotype showed up many times. CDR3 bases: TGCGCCAGTACTTTCGACAGGGAGACACCCCTCCACTTT. Translated: CASTFDRETPLHF. This chain links TRBV5-1 with TRBJ1-6; the match to TRBD1 covers 7 bases. CDR3 length: 13 residues. After removal of 8 bases from V and 11 bases from J, the junction contained 10 bases not matched to a gene. Germline loops: CDR1 SGHRS, CDR2 YFSETQ. Together with reference TRBV5-1 and TRBJ1-6, the CDR3 gives the full variable domain: KAGVTQTPRYLIKTRGQQVTLSCSPISGHRSVSWYQQTPGQGLQFLFEYFSETQRNKGNFPGRFSGRQFSNSRSEMNVSTLELGDSALYLCASTFDRETPLHFGNGTRLTVT.

This chain joins TRBV7-7 and TRBJ2-3; 9 bases map to TRBD1. V lost 5 bases, J lost 2 bases, and 5 bases stayed unmatched. Germline V gene lookup returns CDR1 SSHAT and CDR2 FNYEAQ (reference sequence). CDR3 size: 15 residues. The CDR3 DNA sequence: TGTGCCAGCAGCACCACAGGGGGCCCCACAGATACGCAGTATTTT. Translating gives CASSTTGGPTDTQYF.

The rearrangement uses TRBV19 and TRBJ2-2; possible D gene TRBD2, 6 bases. This CDR3 is built from 16 residues. Germline V CDR1 and CDR2: LNHDA, SQIVND (reference sequence). The germline V and J ends were trimmed by 5 bases and 3 bases, with 16 bases remaining between them. CDR3: CASSRSGGPYTGELFF. Here the CDR3 DNA reads TGTGCCAGTAGTCGGTCCGGAGGGCCCTACACCGGGGAGCTGTTTTTT.

The J gene is TRBJ2-7, the V gene TRBV11-2; 9 bases agree with TRBD2. Germline V gene lookup returns CDR1 SGHAT and CDR2 FQNNGV. This CDR3 has 19 amino acids. The J segment lost 5 bases and the V segment lost 6 bases, leaving 23 bases of the junction unmatched. The CDR3 region is CASRLQTAPSSGRSHEQYF. In nucleotides, the CDR3 is TGTGCCAGCAGACTACAGACAGCTCCTAGCAGCGGGAGGAGCCACGAGCAGTACTTC.

The V gene is TRBV12-3 or TRBV12-4, the J gene TRBJ2-2; D call uncertain. This CDR3 has 14 amino acids. Trimming removed 6 bases at V and 1 base at J, with 9 bases between. The CDR3 here is CASSFLGNTGELFF. The CDR3 DNA follows: TGTGCCAGCAGCTTTCTAGGGAACACCGGGGAGCTGTTTTTT.

This rearrangement joins TRBV28 to TRBJ2-3; 7 positions match TRBD2. The V gene end was trimmed by 1 base and the J gene end by 6 bases; junction bases not matched to a gene: 7. Germline lookup yields CDR1 MDHEN and CDR2 SYDVKM. The CDR3 length is 15 residues. CDR3 sequence: CASSLLREKEDTQYF. DNA for the CDR3: TGTGCCAGCAGTTTATTGCGGGAGAAGGAGGATACGCAGTATTTT.

This clonotype was counted a few times. The chain joins TRBV3-1 to TRBJ1-1; the D gene is possibly TRBD1 (5 bases). Germline CDR1 reads LGHDT; CDR2 reads YNNKEL (reference sequence). The CDR3 contains 15 residues. V lost 3 bases and J 2 bases, leaving 13 bases between the germline ends. CDR3 amino acids: CASSHGGAPNTEAFF. CDR3 nucleotide sequence: TGTGCCAGCAGCCACGGCGGGGCCCCTAACACTGAAGCTTTCTTT.

The rearrangement links TRBV7-9 to TRBJ2-7; D is unresolved. The CDR3 totals 13 residues. Trimming left V 5 bases short and J 3 bases short, with 11 bases between. Germline lookup yields CDR1 SEHNR and CDR2 FQNEAQ (reference sequence). The CDR3 sequence is CASSIWSSYEQYF. The CDR3 DNA reads TGTGCCAGCAGCATATGGTCCAGCTACGAGCAGTACTTC.

The rearrangement uses TRBV6-1 and TRBJ1-6; D is uncertain. Germline V lookup: CDR1 MNHNS, CDR2 SASEGT. Between the trimmed V and J ends, which lost 0 bases and 14 bases, there was a span of 8 bases. There are 12 residues in the CDR3. This CDR3 reads CASSEAGVALHF. The DNA of the CDR3 is TGTGCCAGCAGTGAAGCTGGGGTAGCCCTCCACTTT.

This clonotype was picked up a small number of times. This rearrangement joins TRBV10-3 to TRBJ1-2, with TRBD1 identical over 9 bases. Germline trimming cut 7 bases from V and 2 bases from J; bases unmatched to any gene: 2. The CDR3 loop spans 13 amino acids. Germline assignment: CDR1 ENHRY and CDR2 SYGVKD. CDR3 region: CAITDRGNYGYTF. CDR3 bases: TGTGCCATCACTGACAGGGGGAACTATGGCTACACCTTC.

The gene calls are TRBV28 and TRBJ1-1, with D unclear. CDR1 MDHEN and CDR2 SYDVKM come from the germline V gene. V lost 3 bases to trimming and J lost 2 bases, with 16 bases between them. This CDR3 region has 16 residues. The CDR3 reads CASSFTGRADNTEAFF. The CDR3 nucleotides are TGTGCCAGCAGTTTTACCGGTAGGGCAGACAACACTGAAGCTTTCTTT.